This TCR beta chain was recovered during a study of shared clonotypes between healthy human individuals. On the study more broadly: Three plates were used per donor for CD4 naive, three for CD4 memory, two for CD8 naive and one for CD8 memory.

This clone showed up just once. The antigen remains unidentified. Free of recent acute infections or vaccinations, the donors were healthy HIV-negative adults. The ends lost 10 bases at V and 8 bases at J; junction bases unmatched: 25. Germline assignment: CDR1 ENHRY and CDR2 SYGVKD. The CDR3 consists of 18 residues. Study results and limitations: Large sequencing depth failed to make sorted-subset sequencing complete, rarefaction showed.

TCRdb's copy holds only in-frame clones and misses some; the assay was immunoSEQ multiplex PCR. The profile covers approximately 1,000,000 clones, with 60% to 85% appearing a single time and about 0.89% taken by the ten largest. This chain links TRBV10-3 with TRBJ2-3; 9 bases are shared with TRBD2. The sequence derives from a man aged 18 to 30 in good health. Some clones in this sample may be carry-over from other donors' samples. The sample was memory CD4+ T cells from PBMCs. Subset given: CD45RA-negative fraction. CDR3 sequence (DNA): TGTGCCACCAGGGGGACAGCGAATCGACTAGCGGACGGGGGTACGCAGTATTTT. The encoded protein is CATRGTANRLADGGTQYF.